This T cell receptor (beta chain) was documented in a study of OX40 agonist ivuxolimab in advanced cancers. In the study overall: Ivuxolimab is a fully human IgG2 antibody that activates OX40 (CD134). Study-level points and caveats: No antigen was identified for the clonally expanded peripheral T cells. Low clonal expansion, among the lowest seen, marked partial responders at 0.1-3.0 mg/kg.

Sequencing used immunoSEQ multiplex PCR; TCRdb keeps in-frame clones, though not all of them. The data show around 23,000 clones, with 84% seen just once and 30% to 35% held by the top ten. To note about this clone: The antigen remains undetermined.

The germline gives CDR1 SGHRS, CDR2 YFSETQ. There are 14 residues in the CDR3. Trimming cost V 3 bases and J 5 bases; bases outside gene matches: 5. The TCR sequence derives from an adult with an advanced solid tumor such as melanoma, head and neck, liver or kidney cancer. This sample comprised CD4+ or CD8+ T cells sorted from blood, obtained in a trial of the OX40 agonist ivuxolimab. The rearrangement joins TRBV5-1 to TRBJ2-7; 10 bases line up with TRBD1. CDR3 sequence reads: CASSSAGTGDEQYF. CDR3 nucleotides: TGCGCCAGCAGCTCAGCCGGGACAGGGGACGAGCAGTACTTC.